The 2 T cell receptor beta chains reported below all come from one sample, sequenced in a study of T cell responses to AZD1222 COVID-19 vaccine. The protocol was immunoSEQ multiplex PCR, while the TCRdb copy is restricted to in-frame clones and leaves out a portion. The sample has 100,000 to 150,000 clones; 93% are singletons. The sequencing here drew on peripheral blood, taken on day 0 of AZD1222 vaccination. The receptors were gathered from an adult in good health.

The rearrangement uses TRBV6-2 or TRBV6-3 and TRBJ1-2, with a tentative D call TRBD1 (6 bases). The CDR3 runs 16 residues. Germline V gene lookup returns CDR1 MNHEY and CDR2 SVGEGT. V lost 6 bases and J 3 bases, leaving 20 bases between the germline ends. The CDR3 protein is CASSLYIGGEDYGYTF. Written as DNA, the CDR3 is TGTGCCAGCAGCCTCTACATCGGGGGCGAGGACTATGGCTACACCTTC.

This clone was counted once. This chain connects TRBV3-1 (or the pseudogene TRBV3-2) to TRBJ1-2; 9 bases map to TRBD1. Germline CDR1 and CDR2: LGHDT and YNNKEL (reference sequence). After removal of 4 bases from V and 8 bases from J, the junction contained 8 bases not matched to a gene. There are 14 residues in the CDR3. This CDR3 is CASSPRTGEGGYTF. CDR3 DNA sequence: TGTGCCAGCAGCCCTCGGACAGGGGAAGGGGGCTACACCTTC.